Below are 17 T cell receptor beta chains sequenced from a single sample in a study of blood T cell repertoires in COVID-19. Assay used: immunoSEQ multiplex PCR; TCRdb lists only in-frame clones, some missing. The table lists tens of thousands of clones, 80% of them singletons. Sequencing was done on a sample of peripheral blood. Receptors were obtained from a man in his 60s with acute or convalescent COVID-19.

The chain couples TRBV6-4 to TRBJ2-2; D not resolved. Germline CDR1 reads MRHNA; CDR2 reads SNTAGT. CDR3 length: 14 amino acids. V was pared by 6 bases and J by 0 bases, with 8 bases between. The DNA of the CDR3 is TGTGCCAGCAGAACTATGGCGAACACCGGGGAGCTGTTTTTT. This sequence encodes CASRTMANTGELFF.

Here the CDR3 reads CASSQASGNTIYF. The CDR3 nucleotides read TGTGCCAGCAGCCAAGCATCCGGAAACACCATATATTTT. The rearrangement joins TRBV7-9 to TRBJ1-3; D uncertain. Germline V CDR1 and CDR2: SEHNR, FQNEAQ (reference sequence). V lost 5 bases and J lost 4, with 9 bases in between. The length of the CDR3 is 13 residues.

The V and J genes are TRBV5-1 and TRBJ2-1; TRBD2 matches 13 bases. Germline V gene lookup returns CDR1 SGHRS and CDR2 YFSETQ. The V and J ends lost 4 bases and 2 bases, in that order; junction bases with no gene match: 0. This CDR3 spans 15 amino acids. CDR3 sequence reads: CASSGLAGAYNEQFF. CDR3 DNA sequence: TGCGCCAGCAGCGGACTAGCGGGGGCCTACAATGAGCAGTTCTTC. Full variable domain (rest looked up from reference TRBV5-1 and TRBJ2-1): KAGVTQTPRYLIKTRGQQVTLSCSPISGHRSVSWYQQTPGQGLQFLFEYFSETQRNKGNFPGRFSGRQFSNSRSEMNVSTLELGDSALYLCASSGLAGAYNEQFFGPGTRLTVL.

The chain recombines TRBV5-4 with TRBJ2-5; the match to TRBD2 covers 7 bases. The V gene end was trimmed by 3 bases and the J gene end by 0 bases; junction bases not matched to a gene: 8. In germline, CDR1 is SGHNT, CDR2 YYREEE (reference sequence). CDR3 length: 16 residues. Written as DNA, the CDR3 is TGTGCCAGCAGCTCCCAACTAGCGAGAGACCAAGAGACCCAGTACTTC. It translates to CASSSQLARDQETQYF.

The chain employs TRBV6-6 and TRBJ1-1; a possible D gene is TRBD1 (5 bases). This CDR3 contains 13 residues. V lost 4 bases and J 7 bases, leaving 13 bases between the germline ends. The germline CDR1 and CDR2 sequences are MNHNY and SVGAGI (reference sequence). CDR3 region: CASSSGDRGEAFF. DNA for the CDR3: TGTGCCAGCAGTTCGGGGGACCGGGGTGAAGCTTTCTTT.

CDR3 coding DNA: TGTGCCAGTCAGGGGTTCGGGGAGCTGTTTTTT. It yields the protein CASQGFGELFF. This rearrangement joins TRBV2 to TRBJ2-2, with a possible D match to TRBD1 (6 bases). The V gene's germline CDR1 is SNHLY and CDR2 FYNNEI. V was clipped by 9 bases and J by 7 bases, with 9 bases between them. The CDR3 consists of 11 residues. Filled out from reference TRBV2 and TRBJ2-2, the complete variable domain reads EPEVTQTPSHQVTQMGQEVILRCVPISNHLYFYWYRQILGQKVEFLVSFYNNEISEKSEIFDDQFSVERPDGSNFTLKIRSTKLEDSAMYFCASQGFGELFFGEGSRLTVL.

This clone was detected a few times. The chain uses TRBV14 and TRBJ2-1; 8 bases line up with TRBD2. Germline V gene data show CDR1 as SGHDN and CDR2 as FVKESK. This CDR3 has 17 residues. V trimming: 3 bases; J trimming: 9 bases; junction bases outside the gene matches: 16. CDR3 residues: CASSQQNLAGRSGEQFF. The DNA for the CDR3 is TGTGCCAGCAGCCAGCAAAATCTAGCGGGTCGCTCAGGTGAGCAGTTCTTC.

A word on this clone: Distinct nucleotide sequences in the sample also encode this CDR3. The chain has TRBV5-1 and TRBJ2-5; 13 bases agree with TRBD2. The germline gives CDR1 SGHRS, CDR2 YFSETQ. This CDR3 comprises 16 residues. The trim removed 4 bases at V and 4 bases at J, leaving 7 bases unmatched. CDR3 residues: CASSPGTSGVLETQYF. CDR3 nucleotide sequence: TGCGCCAGCAGCCCCGGGACTAGCGGGGTTCTAGAGACCCAGTACTTC.

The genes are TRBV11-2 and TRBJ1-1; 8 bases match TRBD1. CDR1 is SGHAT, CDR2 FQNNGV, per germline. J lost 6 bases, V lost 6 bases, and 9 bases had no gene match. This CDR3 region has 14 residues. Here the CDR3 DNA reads TGTGCCAGCAGACCCGACAGGGGATTATCTGAAGCTTTCTTT. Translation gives CASRPDRGLSEAFF.

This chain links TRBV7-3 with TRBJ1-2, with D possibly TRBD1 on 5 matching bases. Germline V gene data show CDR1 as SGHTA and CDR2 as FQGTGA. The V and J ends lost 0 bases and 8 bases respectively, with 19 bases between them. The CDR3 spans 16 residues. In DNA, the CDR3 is TGTGCCAGCAGCTTAACCCCTGGGGCCGGATTCAGGGGCTACACCTTC. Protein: CASSLTPGAGFRGYTF.

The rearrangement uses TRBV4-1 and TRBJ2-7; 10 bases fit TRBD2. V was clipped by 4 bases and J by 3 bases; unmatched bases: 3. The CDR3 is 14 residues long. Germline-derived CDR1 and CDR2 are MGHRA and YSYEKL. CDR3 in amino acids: CASSLERGGYEQYF. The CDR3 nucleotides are TGCGCCAGCAGCCTCGAGCGGGGGGGCTACGAGCAGTACTTC.

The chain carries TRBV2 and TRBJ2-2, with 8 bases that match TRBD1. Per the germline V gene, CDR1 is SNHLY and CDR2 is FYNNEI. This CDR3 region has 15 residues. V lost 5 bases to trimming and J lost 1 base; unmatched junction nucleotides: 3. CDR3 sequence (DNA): TGTGCCAGCAGTCGGACAGGGATGAACACCGGGGAGCTGTTTTTT. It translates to CASSRTGMNTGELFF.

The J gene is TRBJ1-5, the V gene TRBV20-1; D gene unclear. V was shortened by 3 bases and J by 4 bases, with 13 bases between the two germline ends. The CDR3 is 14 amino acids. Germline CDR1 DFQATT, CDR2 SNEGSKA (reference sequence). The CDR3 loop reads CSASQGWRNQPQHF. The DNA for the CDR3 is TGCAGTGCTAGTCAAGGGTGGAGGAATCAGCCCCAGCATTTT.

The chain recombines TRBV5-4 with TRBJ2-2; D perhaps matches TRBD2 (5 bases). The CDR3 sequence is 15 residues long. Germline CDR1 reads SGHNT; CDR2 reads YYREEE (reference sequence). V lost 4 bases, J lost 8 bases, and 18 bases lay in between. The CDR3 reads CASSHRAGVGGELFF. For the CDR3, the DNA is TGTGCCAGCAGCCACCGGGCCGGGGTTGGAGGGGAGCTGTTTTTT.

CDR3 loop: CASKDYLLAGPYEQYF. The CDR3 nucleotides are TGTGCCAGCAAAGACTATCTGCTAGCGGGTCCCTACGAGCAGTACTTC. The genes are TRBV7-8 and TRBJ2-7, with 8 bases lining up with TRBD2. The ends lost 7 bases at V and 2 bases at J; junction bases unmatched: 13. Germline CDR1 and CDR2: SGHVS and FQNEAQ. The CDR3 loop spans 16 amino acids.

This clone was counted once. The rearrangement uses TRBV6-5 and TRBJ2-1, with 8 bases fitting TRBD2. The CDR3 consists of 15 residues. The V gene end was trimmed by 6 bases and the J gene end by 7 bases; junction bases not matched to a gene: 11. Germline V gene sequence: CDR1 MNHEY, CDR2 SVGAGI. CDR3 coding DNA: TGTGCCAGCAGAAACGGGGGGGCTTTAGAAAATGAGCAGTTCTTC. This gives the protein CASRNGGALENEQFF.

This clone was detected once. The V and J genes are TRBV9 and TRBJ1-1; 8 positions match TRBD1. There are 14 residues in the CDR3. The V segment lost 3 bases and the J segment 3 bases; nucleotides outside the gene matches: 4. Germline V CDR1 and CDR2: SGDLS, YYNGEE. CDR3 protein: CASSGQGHYTEAFF. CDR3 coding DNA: TGTGCCAGCAGCGGACAGGGGCATTACACTGAAGCTTTCTTT.